A selection of T cell receptor beta chains follows, all from one sample in a study of CD8 T cells in Susac syndrome. MiXCR, applied by TCRdb to the immunoSEQ multiplex PCR reads, yields one record per CDR3 protein. Of about 280,000 distinct CDR3 sequences in the sample, 70% to 90% were seen once. The sequenced sample consisted of CD8+ T cells from PBMCs. These receptor sequences come from a human donor with multiple sclerosis. Each CDR3 is given with its conserved first and last residue. D genes are given only for firm matches. Clone size, where shown, is once, few, many, or a class for clones that have expanded.

d_call j_call cdr3_length clone_size v_call cdr3_aa cdr3_nt
TRBD2 TRBJ2-1 20 NA TRBV24-1 CATRGTELAGVGCSYNEQFF TGTGCCACCAGGGGGACAGAACTAGCGGGAGTAGGATGCTCCTACAATGAGCAGTTCTTC
TRBD1 TRBJ2-1 19 NA TRBV5-1 CASSLFFGLQGAEANEQFF TGCGCCAGCAGCTTGTTCTTCGGGTTGCAGGGGGCAGAGGCGAATGAGCAGTTCTTC
NA TRBJ2-7 10 once TRBV2 CASRGFEQYF TGTGCCAGTCGAGGGTTCGAGCAGTACTTC
TRBD2 TRBJ2-1 15 NA TRBV9 CASSVGGRAMNEQFF TGTGCCAGCAGCGTAGGGGGGAGGGCCATGAATGAGCAGTTCTTC
NA TRBJ1-2 15 NA TRBV7-8 CASSPRGANSYGYTF TGTGCCAGCAGCCCGCGTGGGGCGAACAGCTATGGCTACACCTTC
NA TRBJ2-7 13 NA TRBV4-1 CASSQDRSDEQYF TGCGCCAGCAGCCAAGATCGTAGCGACGAGCAGTACTTC
TRBD2 TRBJ2-7 17 NA TRBV4-1 CASSPLLGAGRGYEQYF TGCGCCAGCAGCCCCCTACTGGGAGCGGGAAGGGGTTACGAGCAGTACTTC
TRBD2 TRBJ2-3 18 NA TRBV6-5 CASSYSDGLAANTDTQYF TGTGCCAGCAGTTACTCCGATGGACTAGCGGCCAACACAGATACGCAGTATTTT
TRBD1 TRBJ1-1 16 NA TRBV5-1 CASSTPDRVSNTEAFF TGCGCCAGCAGCACTCCTGACAGGGTGTCGAACACTGAAGCTTTCTTT
NA TRBJ2-7 13 once TRBV20-1 CSAGLGTSYEQYF TGCAGTGCTGGACTCGGGACTTCCTACGAGCAGTACTTC
TRBD2 TRBJ2-1 17 NA TRBV7-2 CASSLAPRLAKYNEQFF TGTGCCAGCAGCTTAGCGCCGAGACTAGCGAAATACAATGAGCAGTTCTTC
NA TRBJ1-1 18 NA TRBV27 CASSPKEFMGNGNTEAFF TGTGCCAGCAGTCCCAAAGAGTTTATGGGGAATGGGAACACTGAAGCTTTCTTT
NA TRBJ1-1 13 NA TRBV9 CASSVGGDTEAFF TGTGCCAGCAGCGTAGGTGGGGACACTGAAGCTTTCTTT
NA TRBJ1-1 15 NA TRBV5-5 CASSLDKGMNTEAFF TGTGCCAGCAGCTTAGATAAAGGCATGAACACTGAAGCTTTCTTT
NA TRBJ2-2 16 NA TRBV7-9 CASSPKDGGNTGELFF TGTGCCAGCAGCCCCAAAGACGGTGGCAACACCGGGGAGCTGTTTTTT
NA TRBJ2-7 10 NA TRBV23-1 CASSQDEQYF TGCGCCAGCAGTCAAGACGAGCAGTACTTC
TRBD1 TRBJ1-5 17 NA TRBV4-1 CASSQDSPTGEDQPQHF TGCGCCAGCAGCCAAGATAGCCCCACAGGGGAGGATCAGCCCCAGCATTTT
NA TRBJ1-5 10 NA TRBV28 CATIPQPQHF TGTGCCACTATTCCTCAGCCCCAGCATTTT
NA TRBJ2-3 16 NA TRBV4-1 CASSQERIGSTDTQYF TGCGCCAGCAGCCAAGAAAGGATCGGGAGTACAGATACGCAGTATTTT
TRBD2 TRBJ2-3 19 NA TRBV4-2 CASSRGLAGGKGGPDTQYF TGTGCCAGCAGCCGCGGACTAGCGGGAGGGAAAGGTGGCCCAGATACGCAGTATTTT
TRBD2 TRBJ2-3 21 NA TRBV6-1 CASSEVWGSPGLAGGTDTQYF TGTGCCAGCAGTGAAGTATGGGGGAGTCCAGGACTAGCGGGAGGGACAGATACGCAGTATTTT
NA TRBJ2-7 14 NA TRBV12-3/TRBV12-4 CASSLGPVPYEQYF TGTGCCAGCAGTTTGGGGCCGGTTCCCTACGAGCAGTACTTC
NA TRBJ1-1 11 NA TRBV6-5 CASSSLVEAFF TGTGCCAGCAGTTCCCTAGTTGAAGCTTTCTTT
TRBD2 TRBJ2-1 17 NA TRBV27 CASSFPGGEGLGNEQFF TGTGCCAGCAGTTTCCCGGGGGGGGAGGGCCTGGGCAATGAGCAGTTCTTC
NA TRBJ2-7 12 NA TRBV29-1 CSVGQASYEQYF TGCAGCGTTGGACAGGCCTCCTACGAGCAGTACTTC
TRBD2 TRBJ2-1 14 NA TRBV20-1 CSAVAGGPLNEQFF TGCAGTGCTGTAGCGGGAGGGCCTCTCAATGAGCAGTTCTTC
TRBD2 TRBJ2-1 15 NA TRBV3-1 CASSQTSSPYNEQFF TGTGCCAGCAGCCAGACTAGCTCCCCCTACAATGAGCAGTTCTTC
NA TRBJ2-7 14 once TRBV7-9 CASSSPRRLYEQYF TGTGCCAGCAGCTCCCCTAGACGACTCTACGAGCAGTACTTC
NA TRBJ2-7 14 NA TRBV11-2 CASSLDLGGGEQYF TGTGCCAGCAGCTTAGATTTAGGAGGAGGCGAGCAGTACTTC
NA TRBJ1-2 15 NA TRBV7-9 CASSPRGSGNYGYTF TGTGCCAGCAGCCCTAGAGGGTCCGGTAACTATGGCTACACCTTC
NA TRBJ2-2 16 NA TRBV24-1 CATSDGGSRNTGELFF TGTGCCACCAGTGATGGAGGGAGCCGGAACACCGGGGAGCTGTTTTTT
NA TRBJ1-4 15 NA TRBV28 CASSLSWGFGEKLFF TGTGCCAGCAGTTTATCCTGGGGCTTCGGGGAAAAACTGTTTTTT
NA TRBJ2-6 15 NA TRBV9 CASSVQFSGANVLTF TGTGCCAGCAGCGTTCAGTTCTCTGGGGCCAACGTCCTGACTTTC
NA TRBJ1-1 12 NA TRBV5-6 CASSWFNTEAFF TGTGCCAGCAGCTGGTTCAACACTGAAGCTTTCTTT
TRBD2 TRBJ2-3 14 NA TRBV29-1 CSEAGGLKEDTQYF TGCAGCGAAGCGGGAGGGCTCAAGGAAGATACGCAGTATTTT
TRBD1 TRBJ1-1 12 NA TRBV2 CASTPGGTEVFF TGTGCCAGCACCCCAGGGGGGACTGAAGTTTTCTTT
TRBD2 TRBJ2-1 14 NA TRBV29-1 CSVEDASGLNEQFF TGCAGCGTTGAAGACGCTAGCGGCCTCAATGAGCAGTTCTTC
NA TRBJ2-7 14 NA TRBV2 CASSDNRDPYEQYF TGTGCCAGCAGTGACAACAGGGACCCCTACGAGCAGTACTTC
TRBD2 TRBJ2-1 16 NA TRBV9 CASSADTSGSYNEQFF TGTGCCAGCAGCGCCGACACTAGCGGGTCCTACAATGAGCAGTTCTTC
NA TRBJ2-1 15 NA TRBV19 CASSIRGRVVNEQFF TGTGCCAGTAGTATTAGGGGCAGGGTGGTTAATGAGCAGTTCTTC
TRBD2 TRBJ2-5 15 NA TRBV5-1 CASSLGLAGQETQYF TGCGCCAGCAGCTTGGGACTAGCGGGCCAAGAGACCCAGTACTTC
NA TRBJ2-7 13 NA TRBV7-9 CASSLGGGQEQYF TGTGCCAGCAGCTTAGGGGGCGGACAGGAGCAGTACTTC
TRBD2 TRBJ2-1 17 NA TRBV24-1 CATSDRNSGRAPDEQFF TGTGCCACCAGTGATCGTAATAGCGGGAGGGCCCCGGATGAGCAGTTCTTC
TRBD1 TRBJ2-3 16 NA TRBV19 CASHRGRGSEEDTQYF TGTGCCAGTCATCGGGGCAGGGGGTCAGAGGAAGATACGCAGTATTTT
TRBD2 TRBJ2-7 16 NA TRBV28 CASSLSSGWRRIEQYF TGTGCCAGCAGTTTATCTAGCGGTTGGAGGAGGATCGAGCAGTACTTC
NA TRBJ2-3 13 NA TRBV7-9 CASSSSGTDTQYF TGTGCCAGCAGCTCCAGCGGAACAGATACGCAGTATTTT
TRBD1 TRBJ1-2 17 NA TRBV28 CASSNLGRQGLNYGYTF TGTGCCAGCAGCAATCTAGGGAGACAGGGGCTAAACTATGGCTACACCTTC